A single TCR beta chain is shown here with its context. Antigen unknown. This specimen comes from a study of T cells expressing NK-cell markers. 5'RACE template switching with UMIs generated TCR beta cDNA. After re-calling the 5' RACE reads, TCRdb lists one entry per CDR3 protein, DNA absent. This specimen shows under 200,000 distinct CDR3 sequences; the ten leading clones hold under 20%. From germline, CDR1 is LGHDT and CDR2 YNNKEL (reference sequence). The CDR3 runs 12 residues. Study-wide points: Whether expanded NKG2C+ T cell clones were HCMV-specific remained unclear. In about six donors, dominant CD3+CD56+NKG2C+ clonotypes ranked among the top 10 CD8+ clonotypes. Among a handful of donors, these clonotypes also ranked first in the CD3+CD56-NKG2C+ fraction.

Material for sequencing was blood T cells: a sorted CD56 or NKG2C T cell subset, CD4+ or CD8+ T cells, or bulk PBMC T cells (not recorded which). The clonotype originates from a woman between 18 and 70 years old in good health. V gene TRBV3-1 combines with J gene TRBJ2-5; lacking DNA, the TRBD1 call made by TCRdb goes unchecked. The CDR3 loop is CASGGGRETQYF.